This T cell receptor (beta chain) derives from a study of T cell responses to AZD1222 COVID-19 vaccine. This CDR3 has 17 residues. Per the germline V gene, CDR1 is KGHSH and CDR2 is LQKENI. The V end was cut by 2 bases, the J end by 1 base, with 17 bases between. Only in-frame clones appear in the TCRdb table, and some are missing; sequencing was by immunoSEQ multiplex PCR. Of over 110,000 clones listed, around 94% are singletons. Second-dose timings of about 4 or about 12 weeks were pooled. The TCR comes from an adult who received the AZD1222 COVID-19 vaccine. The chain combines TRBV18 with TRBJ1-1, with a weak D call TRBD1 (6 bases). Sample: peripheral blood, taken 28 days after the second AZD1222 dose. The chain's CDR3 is CASSPVGVRGANTEAFF. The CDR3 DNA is TGTGCCAGCTCACCAGTAGGTGTGCGGGGGGCGAACACTGAAGCTTTCTTT.